The 3 T cell receptor beta chains in this list originate from one sample, sequenced in a study of PD-L1 blockade in urothelial cancer. Here immunoSEQ multiplex PCR was the method, and the copy in TCRdb shows in-frame clones only, minus some. The sample includes about 95,000 clones, 90% of them seen just once. Regarding time point: pretreatment peripheral blood. The specimen comprised PBMCs, sampled around atezolizumab (anti-PD-L1) treatment. Source of these receptors: a man aged 55 to 70 with urothelial cancer.

The chain couples TRBV4-3 to TRBJ2-3; TRBD2 agrees at 15 bases. Germline CDR1 reads LGHNA; CDR2 reads YSLEER. This CDR3 is 17 amino acids long. With 4 bases clipped from V and 5 bases from J, the junction kept 7 bases outside the gene matches. CDR3 sequence (DNA): TGCGCCAGCAGCCCTGGACTAGCGGGGGGGCCTGGAGATACGCAGTATTTT. Translation gives CASSPGLAGGPGDTQYF.

This chain connects TRBV27 to TRBJ2-5, with D perhaps matching TRBD2 (6 bases). Trimming removed 4 bases from V and 2 bases from J, with 23 bases in between. The CDR3 runs to 18 residues. Germline assignment: CDR1 MNHEY and CDR2 SMNVEV (reference sequence). The CDR3 reads CASSSRALTRELQETQYF. The CDR3 region has the DNA TGTGCCAGCAGTTCTCGGGCTCTGACTAGAGAATTACAAGAGACCCAGTACTTC.

The genes are TRBV5-1 and TRBJ2-1; 7 bases fit TRBD2. The CDR3 has 16 amino acids. Looked up from germline, CDR1 is SGHRS and CDR2 is YFSETQ. After removal of 4 bases from V and 0 bases from J, the junction contained 7 bases not matched to a gene. The CDR3 sequence is CASSGLPGGSYNEQFF. The CDR3 coding sequence is TGCGCCAGCAGCGGTCTCCCGGGGGGCTCCTACAATGAGCAGTTCTTC.